A single sample is the source of the 2 T cell receptor beta chains below, sequenced in a study of T cell repertoires in cytomegalovirus infection. TCRdb called the reads again in MiXCR, with one record for every CDR3 protein. The profile shows roughly 990,000 distinct CDR3 sequences, approximately 31% of them singletons. The antigens of these receptors remain unknown. The specimen was cultured CD8+ T cells from PBMCs, collected from culture after CMV antigen stimulation. The origin of the receptors is a human donor in good health (CMV status not recorded). Some clones in this sample may be carry-over from other donors' samples.

This clonotype was counted once. The chain couples TRBV15 to TRBJ2-1; 8 bases are shared with TRBD2. In germline, CDR1 is LNHNV, CDR2 YYDKDF (reference sequence). The ends lost 1 base at V and 5 bases at J; junction bases unmatched: 7. The CDR3 sequence is 16 residues long. The chain's CDR3 is CATSRGRGGINNEQFF. Written as DNA, the CDR3 is TGTGCCACCAGCAGAGGACGGGGGGGCATCAACAATGAGCAGTTCTTC.

The chain links TRBV20-1 to TRBJ2-7; D is perhaps TRBD2 (6 bases). The germline gives CDR1 DFQATT, CDR2 SNEGSKA (reference sequence). The CDR3 is 23 amino acids. V lost 3 bases and J 3 bases, leaving 42 bases between the germline ends. The CDR3 region has the DNA TGCAGTGCTAGCGGGGCGGAAACCGGGACGGGGGTCCTAGATTGGTCTCCACTCTACGAGCAGTACGTC. The encoded protein is CSASGAETGTGVLDWSPLYEQYV.